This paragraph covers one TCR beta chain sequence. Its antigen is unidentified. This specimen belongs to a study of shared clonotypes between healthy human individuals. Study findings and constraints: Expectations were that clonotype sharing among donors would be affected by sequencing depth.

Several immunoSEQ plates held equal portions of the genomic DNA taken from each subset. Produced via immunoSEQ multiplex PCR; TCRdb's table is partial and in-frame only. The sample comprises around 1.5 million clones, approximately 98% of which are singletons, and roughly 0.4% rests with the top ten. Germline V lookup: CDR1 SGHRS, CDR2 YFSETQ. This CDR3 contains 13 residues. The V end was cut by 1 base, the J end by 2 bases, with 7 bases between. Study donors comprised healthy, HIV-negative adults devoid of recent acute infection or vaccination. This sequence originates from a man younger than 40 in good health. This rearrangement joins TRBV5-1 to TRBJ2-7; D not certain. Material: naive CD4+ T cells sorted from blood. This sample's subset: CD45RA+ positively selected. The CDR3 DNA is TGCGCCAGCAGCTTGACCGTGCCCTACGAGCAGTACTTC. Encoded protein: CASSLTVPYEQYF. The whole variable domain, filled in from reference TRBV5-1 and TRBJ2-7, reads KAGVTQTPRYLIKTRGQQVTLSCSPISGHRSVSWYQQTPGQGLQFLFEYFSETQRNKGNFPGRFSGRQFSNSRSEMNVSTLELGDSALYLCASSLTVPYEQYFGPGTRLTVT.